The 20 T cell receptor beta chains in this list originate from one sample, sequenced in a study of blood T cell repertoires in COVID-19. The assay was immunoSEQ multiplex PCR, and TCRdb's table has in-frame clones only and misses some. Among about 210,000 clones listed, 75% to 90% were seen once. The source material was PBMCs or T cells enriched from blood (not recorded which). The receptors were sampled from a middle-aged man who had recovered from COVID-19.

The rearrangement links TRBV5-5 to TRBJ1-3, with D perhaps TRBD1 (5 bases). Germline loops: CDR1 SGHKS, CDR2 YYEKEE (reference sequence). Trimming pared 10 bases from V and 1 base from J, leaving 15 bases between. This CDR3 has 14 amino acids. CDR3 bases: TGTGCCTCTAAGTTGGGGGGATCTGGAAACACCATATATTTT. As protein: CASKLGGSGNTIYF. Filled out from reference TRBV5-5 and TRBJ1-3, the complete variable domain reads DAGVTQSPTHLIKTRGQQVTLRCSPISGHKSVSWYQQVLGQGPQFIFQYYEKEERGRGNFPDRFSARQFPNYSSELNVNALLLGDSALYLCASKLGGSGNTIYFGEGSWLTVV.

The rearrangement joins TRBV14 to TRBJ2-3; D is possibly TRBD2 (7 bases). The CDR3 is 18 amino acids. The ends were cut back, 4 bases at V and 1 base at J, with 21 bases in the middle. Germline V gene lookup returns CDR1 SGHDN and CDR2 FVKESK. CDR3 sequence (DNA): TGTGCCAGCAGCCTATGGACAGCGGGAACTATCCGCACAGATACGCAGTATTTT. Its translation is CASSLWTAGTIRTDTQYF.

This sequence joins TRBV12-1 and TRBJ1-6; the table gives TRBD1 as D, unverified against the DNA. TRBV12-1 is designated a pseudogene. The CDR3 loop spans 14 amino acids. The CDR3 region is CASSFGTGQAPLHF. For the CDR3, the DNA is TGTGCCAGCAGCTTTGGGACAGGTCAAGCACCCCTCCACTTT.

The chain employs TRBV29-1 and TRBJ2-2; 8 bases align to TRBD1. J gave up 0 bases and V 5 bases, and 8 bases lay outside the gene matches. CDR3 size: 16 residues. CDR1 and CDR2 (germline): SQVTM, ANQGSEA. The CDR3 sequence is CSVRGPTGANTGELFF. CDR3 in DNA: TGCAGCGTTCGGGGGCCGACAGGGGCGAACACCGGGGAGCTGTTTTTT.

V and J are TRBV6-5 and TRBJ2-5; 11 bases map to TRBD1. V lost 1 base to trimming and J lost 5 bases; unmatched junction nucleotides: 3. CDR1 and CDR2 (germline): MNHEY, SVGAGI. The CDR3 sequence is 15 residues long. CDR3 amino acids: CASSYWTGGGETQYF. CDR3 DNA sequence: TGTGCCAGCAGTTACTGGACAGGGGGCGGGGAGACCCAGTACTTC.

The chain recombines TRBV7-9 with TRBJ1-2; D is undetermined. The germline V gene has CDR1 SEHNR and CDR2 FQNEAQ (reference sequence). The CDR3 consists of 14 residues. With 4 bases removed from V and 8 bases from J, the gap between germline ends came to 17 bases. This CDR3 is CASSSDPQSGGYTF. The CDR3 DNA follows: TGTGCCAGCAGCTCAGACCCTCAATCGGGAGGCTACACCTTC.

The rearrangement joins TRBV5-6 to TRBJ2-1; 8 bases are a match to TRBD1. With V trimmed by 3 bases and J by 10 bases, 6 bases remained unmatched. The CDR3 consists of 13 residues. CDR1 is SGHDT and CDR2 is YYEEEE in the germline V gene. The CDR3 region is CASSSGQGGEQFF. The CDR3 coding sequence is TGTGCCAGCAGCTCAGGACAGGGCGGCGAGCAGTTCTTC. Filled out from reference TRBV5-6 and TRBJ2-1, the complete variable domain reads DAGVTQSPTHLIKTRGQQVTLRCSPKSGHDTVSWYQQALGQGPQFIFQYYEEEERQRGNFPDRFSGHQFPNYSSELNVNALLLGDSALYLCASSSGQGGEQFFGPGTRLTVL.

The chain combines TRBV5-4 with TRBJ2-6; a weak D match, TRBD2 (5 bases). The germline V and J ends were trimmed by 4 bases and 2 bases, with 7 bases remaining between them. CDR1 is SGHNT, CDR2 YYREEE, per germline (reference sequence). This CDR3 is built from 14 residues. CDR3 sequence: CASSLGTGANVLTF. DNA for the CDR3: TGTGCCAGCAGCCTCGGGACTGGGGCCAACGTCCTGACTTTC. Full variable domain (remainder filled in from reference TRBV5-4 and TRBJ2-6): ETGVTQSPTHLIKTRGQQVTLRCSSQSGHNTVSWYQQALGQGPQFIFQYYREEENGRGNFPPRFSGLQFPNYSSELNVNALELDDSALYLCASSLGTGANVLTFGAGSRLTVL.

About this clone: This sample includes further DNA sequences coding for the same CDR3. J is TRBJ1-5 and V is TRBV9; D is unclear. The ends were cut back, 2 bases at V and 0 bases at J, with 3 bases in the middle. CDR1 SGDLS and CDR2 YYNGEE come from the germline V gene. This CDR3 has 13 amino acids. The CDR3 DNA reads as TGTGCCAGCAGCGTTAATAGCAATCAGCCCCAGCATTTT. Protein sequence: CASSVNSNQPQHF.

The chain carries TRBV4-2 and TRBJ2-3; TRBD2 matches 8 bases. Unmatched junction bases numbered 14, after V lost 2 bases and J lost 1 base. The CDR3 spans 19 residues. Germline values: CDR1 LGHNA, CDR2 YNFKEQ. The CDR3 is CASSQNSRSRREGTDTQYF. The DNA for the CDR3 is TGTGCCAGCAGCCAAAACTCACGGTCGCGGCGGGAGGGCACAGATACGCAGTATTTT.

This clone was seen a few times. V usage is TRBV19 and J usage is TRBJ1-4; D is perhaps TRBD1 (6 bases). CDR3 length equals 14 residues. Germline values: CDR1 LNHDA, CDR2 SQIVND (reference sequence). Trimming pared 6 bases from V and 4 bases from J, leaving 12 bases between. CDR3 protein: CASRPQGINEKLFF. CDR3 nucleotides: TGTGCCAGTAGGCCTCAGGGGATTAATGAAAAACTGTTTTTT.

CDR3: CASSLDRGLGQPQHF. In nucleotides, the CDR3 is TGTGCCAGCAGCTTAGACAGGGGCCTTGGTCAGCCCCAGCATTTT. The chain combines TRBV7-9 with TRBJ1-5; 7 bases fit TRBD1. V shed 1 base, J shed 6 bases, and the junction held 6 bases outside the gene matches. Germline V lookup: CDR1 SEHNR, CDR2 FQNEAQ (reference sequence). The CDR3 loop spans 15 amino acids.

This clone was seen just once. The CDR3 region is CASSGTGTYGYTF. The DNA for the CDR3 is TGCGCCAGCAGCGGGACAGGGACCTATGGCTACACCTTC. The chain joins TRBV5-1 to TRBJ1-2; 9 positions match TRBD1. This CDR3 is 13 amino acids long. Germline V lookup: CDR1 SGHRS, CDR2 YFSETQ. Trimming removed 4 bases from V and 4 bases from J; junction bases left unmatched: 2. The variable domain in full, completed from reference TRBV5-1 and TRBJ1-2, reads KAGVTQTPRYLIKTRGQQVTLSCSPISGHRSVSWYQQTPGQGLQFLFEYFSETQRNKGNFPGRFSGRQFSNSRSEMNVSTLELGDSALYLCASSGTGTYGYTFGSGTRLTVV.

The chain joins TRBV19 to TRBJ1-2, with D uncertain. CDR1 is LNHDA, CDR2 SQIVND, per germline (reference sequence). The CDR3 runs to 13 residues. Trimming cost V 5 bases and J 8 bases, with 15 bases left between them. In nucleotides, the CDR3 is TGTGCCAGTAGTCCTAACGCGGGGTCCGGCTACACCTTC. It specifies CASSPNAGSGYTF.

The chain couples TRBV7-9 to TRBJ2-7, with D possibly being TRBD2 (5 bases). Trimming stripped 2 bases from V and 5 bases from J, with 19 bases between. Germline V gene sequence: CDR1 SEHNR, CDR2 FQNEAQ (reference sequence). CDR3 size: 16 residues. The CDR3 here is CASSLTVSRGMDEQYF. CDR3 DNA sequence: TGTGCCAGCAGCTTAACCGTCTCTCGGGGAATGGACGAGCAGTACTTC. Looking up the rest from reference TRBV7-9 and TRBJ2-7 gives the full variable domain: DTGVSQNPRHKITKRGQNVTFRCDPISEHNRLYWYRQTLGQGPEFLTYFQNEAQLEKSRLLSDRFSAERPKGSFSTLEIQRTEQGDSAMYLCASSLTVSRGMDEQYFGPGTRLTVT.

This chain links TRBV5-3 with TRBJ1-1, with 8 nucleotides matching TRBD1. TRBV5-3 is designated an ORF whose function remains uncertain. V gave up 4 bases and J gave up 11 bases; unmatched junction bases: 19. The CDR3 runs to 16 residues. The CDR3 DNA follows: TGTGCCAGAAGCCTCCAGGAAAACGACAGGGGCGAAAACGCTTTCTTT. Translating it yields CARSLQENDRGENAFF.

The chain combines TRBV28 with TRBJ2-7, with a weak D call TRBD2 (5 bases). The germline V gene has CDR1 MDHEN and CDR2 SYDVKM. There are 13 residues in the CDR3. Trimming took off 7 bases at V and 0 bases at J, with 10 bases between the two ends. The CDR3 sequence: CASNIEGSYEQYF. The DNA of the CDR3 is TGTGCCAGCAATATTGAGGGCTCCTACGAGCAGTACTTC.

The V gene is TRBV11-2, the J gene TRBJ2-1; 9 bases line up with TRBD1. The germline V gene has CDR1 SGHAT and CDR2 FQNNGV. V dropped 4 bases and J dropped 8; count of bases not matched to a gene: 6. The CDR3 runs to 14 residues. This CDR3 is CASSSGQGFDEQFF. Written as DNA, the CDR3 is TGTGCCAGCAGCTCGGGACAGGGATTTGATGAGCAGTTCTTC.

J is TRBJ2-1 and V is TRBV6-5, with 9 positions matching TRBD1. Germline CDR1 and CDR2: MNHEY and SVGAGI. J lost 7 bases, V lost 4 bases, and 8 bases had no gene match. This CDR3 has 15 residues. The CDR3: CASSWAGQGPNEQFF. The CDR3 nucleotides are TGTGCCAGCAGTTGGGCGGGACAGGGTCCAAATGAGCAGTTCTTC.

The gene calls are TRBV7-8 and TRBJ1-2, with D uncertain. V gave up 1 base and J gave up 4 bases, with 10 bases separating them. Germline V CDR1 and CDR2: SGHVS, FQNEAQ. The CDR3 is 14 amino acids. The DNA of the CDR3 is TGTGCCAGCAGCTTAGAATCGGGGAGCTATGGCTACACCTTC. It yields the protein CASSLESGSYGYTF.